This T cell receptor beta chain was identified during a study of blood T cells in healthy people across ages. A J-beta primer mix and a sample-barcoded 5' primer were used in a second PCR of roughly 6 to 11 cycles. Each cDNA was tagged by a template-switch adaptor containing 12 random nucleotides. TCRdb ran MiXCR on the 5' RACE reads and lists one entry per CDR3 protein. The sample carries 600,000 to 900,000 distinct CDR3 sequences, about a quarter recorded once. This CDR3 has 11 residues. Trimming shortened V by 6 bases and J by 8 bases, and 10 bases separated the two germline ends. Germline CDR1 is SNHLY and CDR2 is FYNNEI. These same data were also listed under a study on T cells of mothers and their children.

The chain joins TRBV2 to TRBJ1-2, with D uncertain. Sequenced input: blood. This clonotype was obtained from a boy aged 5-17 years in good health. Here the CDR3 reads CASSSYMGYTF. The CDR3 DNA reads as TGTGCCAGCAGCTCCTATATGGGCTACACCTTC.